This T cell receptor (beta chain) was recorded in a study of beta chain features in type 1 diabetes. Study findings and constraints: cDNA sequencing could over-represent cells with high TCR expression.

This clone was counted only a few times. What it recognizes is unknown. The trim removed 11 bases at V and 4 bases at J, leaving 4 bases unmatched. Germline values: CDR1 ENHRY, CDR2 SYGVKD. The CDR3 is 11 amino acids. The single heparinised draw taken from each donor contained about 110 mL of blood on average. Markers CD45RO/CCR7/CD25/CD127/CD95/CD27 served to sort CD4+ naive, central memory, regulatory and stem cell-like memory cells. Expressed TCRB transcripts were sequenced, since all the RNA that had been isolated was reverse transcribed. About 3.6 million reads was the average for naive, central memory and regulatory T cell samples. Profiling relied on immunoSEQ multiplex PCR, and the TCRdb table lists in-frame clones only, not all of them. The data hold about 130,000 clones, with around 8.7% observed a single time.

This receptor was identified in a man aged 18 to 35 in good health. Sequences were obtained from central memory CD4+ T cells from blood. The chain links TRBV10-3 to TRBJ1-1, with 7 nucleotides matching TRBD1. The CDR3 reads CASNRGTEAFF. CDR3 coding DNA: TGTGCCTCCAACAGGGGCACTGAAGCTTTCTTT.